The 4 T cell receptor beta chains below all came from one sample that was sequenced in a study of molecular identifiers for immune sequencing clone quantification. TCRdb called the PCR reads again in MiXCR, with one record for every CDR3 protein. The top ten hold roughly 0.7% of the sample, which has approximately 320,000 distinct CDR3 sequences, roughly a quarter seen once. The specimen sequenced was naive CD8+ T cells from blood, with Jurkat cell RNA spiked in. The subset: FACS-sorted CD8+CD4-CCR7+CD45RA+ naive T cells. The receptors derive from a human donor in good health. Some libraries in this study had Jurkat cell RNA spiked in.

A remark on this clonotype: Possible read error: a much larger clone is one base away. The rearrangement links TRBV4-3 to TRBJ1-3; 9 nucleotides line up with TRBD1. With V trimmed by 5 bases and J by 8 bases, 4 bases remained unmatched. Germline CDR1 reads LGHNA; CDR2 reads YSLEER. The CDR3 covers 13 residues. The CDR3 region has the DNA TGCGCCAGCAGCGCGGGACAGGGAGACACCATATATTTT. This sequence encodes CASSAGQGDTIYF.

Comments on this clonotype: An end of the junction does not agree with germline; a read error may underlie this. The chain couples TRBV7-6 to TRBJ1-1; the match to TRBD1 covers 11 bases. Germline CDR1 and CDR2: SGHVS and FNYEAQ. The CDR3 spans 16 residues. The CDR3 DNA reads TGTGCCAGCGGCTTAGGCGCAGGACAGGGGGCCACTGAAGCTTTCTTT. Translating gives CASGLGAGQGATEAFF.

This chain uses TRBV9 with TRBJ2-7; TRBD1 or TRBD2 may be the D gene (5 bases each). Trimming left V 0 bases short and J 2 bases short, with 9 bases between. Germline V gives CDR1 SGDLS, CDR2 YYNGEE. This CDR3 contains 14 residues. DNA of the CDR3: TGTGCCAGCAGCGTAGAAGGGGACGCCTACGAGCAGTACTTC. Encoded protein: CASSVEGDAYEQYF.

Notes on this clonotype: A much bigger clone sits one base away, suggesting this may be a read error. This chain links TRBV25-1 with TRBJ2-3; possible D gene TRBD1, 5 bases. Germline CDR1 and CDR2: MGHDK and SYGVNS. The CDR3 extends over 14 amino acids. Here the CDR3 reads CASNAGLGTDTKYF. DNA for the CDR3: TGTGCCAGCAACGCAGGGCTGGGCACAGATACGAAGTATTTT.